This T cell receptor (beta chain) derives from a study of shared clonotypes between healthy human individuals (dated by TCRdb to 2018 to 2020). Context from the whole study: The cohort included three men and a couple of women between 18 and 49 years of age. To estimate repertoire size and how much clonotype sharing occurs between individuals, the study deeply sequenced the blood TCR repertoires of five healthy adults. Libraries were prepared and TCR repertoires were sequenced by different laboratories using diverse techniques, in order to increase sequencing depth and limit assay-specific biases. Each donor's leukapheresis produced roughly between roughly 0.85 and 10 billion PBMCs. Per donor, three plates each were used for CD4 naive and CD4 memory, two for CD8 naive, and one for CD8 memory.

In the case of this clone: Its specific antigen is unknown. Qualities for individual bases were not recorded, and no much larger clone is one base off.

Broader findings and caveats from the paper: Sharing across a few donors was observed for 4.5% to 6.5% of naive CD4, 3.5% of naive CD8, roughly 2.3% of memory CD4, and roughly 0.4% of memory CD8 clonotypes. Sampling was restricted to blood, and TCR repertoires in tissues likely differ from the TCR repertoires found in blood. The genetic and exposure-history diversity represented was limited by the small number of donors. Naive subsets generally had larger estimated clonotype richness than memory subsets. Even with the large sequencing depth, rarefaction of the sorted-subset datasets indicated that sequencing was incomplete. Higher generation probabilities were observed for clonotypes shared by all four sorted-subset donors than for non-shared clonotypes. Pairwise subsampling led to the expectation that sequencing depth would affect the degree of clonotype sharing among donors.

Including the terminal cysteine and phenylalanine, the CDR3 comprises 16 residues. This entry keeps only the CDR3 DNA: 48 bases, framed from base 1. CDR1 and CDR2 (SGHAT, FQNNGV) derive from the germline V gene. V sheds 0 bases and J sheds 2 bases, leaving 14 bases between their ends. Using the deep immunoSEQ assay, TCR CDR3 regions were amplified from genomic DNA by multiplex PCR. Genomic DNA extracted from each cell subset was distributed evenly over all wells of several immunoSEQ 96-well plates, and each plate served as one replicate. For sorted subsets, roughly 200 ng genomic DNA, equal to tens of thousands of T cell genomes, was loaded into each replicate PCR. Purified libraries were measured with a Qubit 3.0 fluorometer, size-checked on a Bioanalyzer 2100, and measured again with the KAPA Library Quantification kit. Each immunoSEQ 96-well plate was sequenced on its own single-read 150-cycle Illumina NextSeq 550 flow cell. On the authors' methods: The immunoSEQ output contained only junctional sequences without quality scores, so filtering could not match that applied to full-length reads. To assign V/J genes and CDR3, sequences were annotated using PyIR, a Python wrapper for IgBLAST v1.9, with IMGT germline references. Any read was removed if the V/J assignment was weak (E-value above 1e-6), the CDR3 was missing, or the read contained stop codons, out-of-frame junctions, or ambiguous translated residues. V3J clonotypes were defined by identical inferred V gene, J gene, and CDR3 amino acid sequence. The percentage overlap between two repertoires was calculated by dividing the number of shared unique clonotypes by the size of the smaller repertoire. Three approaches were used to assess repertoire richness: RTK rarefaction, the Chao1 estimator, and Recon v2.1 estimates of unobserved clonotypes. For all TCRbeta clonotypes obtained by the gDNA method from a few donors, generation probabilities were computed with OLGA. Imported from immuneACCESS, the table was reduced by TCRdb to in-frame sequences with V and J called. These copies leave out some clones; in studies compared against another copy, an unresolved V gene accounts for under half, and the cause of the remainder is not known. D and trimming were read from the DNA, whereas the V and J calls and clone size are those reported in that table. The sample records over 2 million clones, around 96% of which are singletons. The ten largest clonotypes hold 1.1% of the sample.

CD8 naive samples were obtained by positive selection for CCR7 among CD45RO-negative cells, yielding a CD45RA+CCR7+ population from which TemRA cells were excluded. The donors were healthy, HIV-negative adults who had no recently reported acute infections or vaccinations. Only Caucasian adults living in Nashville, Tennessee, USA were represented among the donors. After blood collection by leukapheresis, PBMCs were isolated using Ficoll-Histopaque density gradient centrifugation and then cryopreserved in the vapor phase of liquid nitrogen. Analytical flow cytometry was used to check the purity and quantity of each magnetically sorted T cell population. Each sorted fraction had its genomic DNA isolated and then quantified by UV absorbance on a Nanodrop 2000c.

Sequencing input: naive CD8+ T cells sorted from blood. This specimen's cell subset or site label, per the study, means: CD45RA+CCR7+. The chain links TRBV11-2 with TRBJ2-7, with the D gene too uncertain to name. The clonotype was recovered from a man aged 18 to 30 in good health. Here is the DNA: TGTGCCAGCAGCTTAGATGGCAGCCTAAATCCCTACGAGCAGTACTTC. It translates to CASSLDGSLNPYEQYF.